These T cell receptor beta chains were read from a single sample in a study of T cells in Graves' hyperthyroidism and ophthalmopathy. TCRdb passed the multiplex PCR reads through MiXCR, listing each CDR3 protein once. Counted here are 350,000 to 500,000 distinct CDR3 sequences, roughly 13% occurring once; the ten biggest clones make up about 4.9%. Sequencing used blood. The receptors shown here come from a woman under 30 with Graves' hyperthyroidism. Each CDR3 is given with its conserved first and last residue. A D gene is named only where the DNA matches it firmly. A clone size is listed for some rows: how often the clone was seen (once, few, many), or a class if it is expanded.

J gene: TRBJ2-3
D gene: TRBD2
V gene: TRBV7-8
clone size: few
CDR3 protein: CASSLTGLAGSRTDTQYF
CDR3 DNA: TGTGCCAGCAGCTTAACGGGACTAGCGGGAAGTCGCACAGATACGCAGTATTTT

J gene: TRBJ1-1
D gene: .
V gene: TRBV5-1
clone size: many
CDR3 protein: CASSPDSPTNTEAFF
CDR3 DNA: TGCGCCAGCAGCCCGGACAGTCCTACGAACACTGAAGCTTTCTTT

J gene: TRBJ1-2
D gene: .
V gene: TRBV15
clone size: few
CDR3 protein: CATSGRGGDFYGYTF
CDR3 DNA: TGTGCCACCAGCGGTAGAGGTGGGGATTTCTATGGCTACACCTTC

J gene: TRBJ2-7
D gene: TRBD2
V gene: TRBV27
clone size: many
CDR3 protein: CASSLLGREGYEQYF
CDR3 DNA: TGTGCCAGCAGTTTACTCGGTCGGGAGGGGTACGAGCAGTACTTC

J gene: TRBJ2-7
D gene: .
V gene: TRBV6-6
clone size: few
CDR3 protein: CASSYSGGMGEQYF
CDR3 DNA: TGTGCCAGCAGTTACTCGGGGGGAATGGGTGAGCAGTACTTC

J gene: TRBJ2-5
D gene: .
V gene: TRBV20-1
clone size: few
CDR3 protein: CSARDGELPQETQYF
CDR3 DNA: TGCAGTGCTAGAGATGGCGAGCTCCCCCAGGAGACCCAGTACTTC

J gene: TRBJ2-7
D gene: TRBD1
V gene: TRBV6-1
clone size: .
CDR3 protein: CASSRTSGTGASEQYF
CDR3 DNA: TGTGCCAGCAGTCGAACATCCGGGACAGGGGCTTCCGAGCAGTACTTC

J gene: TRBJ2-4
D gene: TRBD2
V gene: TRBV9
clone size: .
CDR3 protein: CASSGTTGGNIQYF
CDR3 DNA: TGTGCCAGCAGCGGGACTACGGGGGGAAACATTCAGTACTTC

J gene: TRBJ2-2
D gene: TRBD2
V gene: TRBV7-9
clone size: few
CDR3 protein: CASRPLAGGPGELFF
CDR3 DNA: TGTGCCAGCAGACCACTAGCGGGAGGGCCCGGGGAGCTGTTTTTT

J gene: TRBJ2-5
D gene: TRBD2
V gene: TRBV12-3/TRBV12-4
clone size: many
CDR3 protein: CASRYSGREETQYF
CDR3 DNA: TGTGCCAGCAGATATAGCGGGAGGGAAGAGACCCAGTACTTC

J gene: TRBJ2-5
D gene: .
V gene: TRBV6-1
clone size: many
CDR3 protein: CASRSSSKTQYF
CDR3 DNA: TGTGCCAGCAGGTCTAGCTCAAAGACCCAGTACTTC

J gene: TRBJ2-7
D gene: .
V gene: TRBV20-1
clone size: many
CDR3 protein: CSARDRGGISYEQYF
CDR3 DNA: TGCAGTGCTAGAGATCGTGGCGGGATCTCCTACGAGCAGTACTTC

J gene: TRBJ2-5
D gene: .
V gene: TRBV28
clone size: many
CDR3 protein: CASTPRPKETQYF
CDR3 DNA: TGTGCCAGCACGCCACGACCCAAAGAGACCCAGTACTTC

J gene: TRBJ2-7
D gene: .
V gene: TRBV7-3
clone size: many
CDR3 protein: CASSLKGSYEQYF
CDR3 DNA: TGTGCCAGCAGCTTAAAGGGTTCCTACGAGCAGTACTTC